This T cell receptor beta chain comes out of a study of OX40 agonist ivuxolimab in advanced cancers. For the study at large: Males comprised 70% to 85% of the group, whose mean age was about 61 years (range roughly 20 to 90).

Sequencing was performed with immunoSEQ multiplex PCR; in TCRdb, only in-frame clones are kept and a portion is missing. The data contain around 60,000 clones, around 79% of them singletons. The germline V and J ends were trimmed by 1 base and 3 bases, with 6 bases remaining between them. This CDR3 contains 13 residues. Germline V gene lookup returns CDR1 SGHDN and CDR2 FVKESK. This clone was seen only a few times. Autoimmune disease history or systemic immunosuppression meant exclusion. The chain uses TRBV14 and TRBJ1-1; D is unresolved. This clonotype was obtained from an adult with an advanced solid tumor such as melanoma, head and neck, liver or kidney cancer. Sequenced material: CD4+ or CD8+ T cells sorted from blood, taken in a trial of the OX40 agonist ivuxolimab. The CDR3 loop reads CASSQVSYTEAFF. In nucleotides, the CDR3 is TGTGCCAGCAGCCAAGTGTCGTACACTGAAGCTTTCTTT.